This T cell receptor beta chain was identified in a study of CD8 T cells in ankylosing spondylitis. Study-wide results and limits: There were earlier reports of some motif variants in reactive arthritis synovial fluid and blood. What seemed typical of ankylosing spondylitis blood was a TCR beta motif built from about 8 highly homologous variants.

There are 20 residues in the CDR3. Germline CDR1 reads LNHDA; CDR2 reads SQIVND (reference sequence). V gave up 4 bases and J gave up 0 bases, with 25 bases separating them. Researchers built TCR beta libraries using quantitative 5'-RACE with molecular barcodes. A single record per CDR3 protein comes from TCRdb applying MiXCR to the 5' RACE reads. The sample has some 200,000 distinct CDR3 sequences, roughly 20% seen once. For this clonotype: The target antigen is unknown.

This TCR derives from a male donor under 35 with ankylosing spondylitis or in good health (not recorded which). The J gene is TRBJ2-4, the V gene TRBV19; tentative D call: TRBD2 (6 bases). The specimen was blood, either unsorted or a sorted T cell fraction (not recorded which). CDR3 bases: TGTGCCAGTAGTAACCGGGACTGGGGGACCAGAACCTTAGCCAAAAACATTCAGTACTTC. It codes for CASSNRDWGTRTLAKNIQYF.